This TCR beta chain was recovered during a study of T-cell reconstitution after alpha-beta-depleted transplantation in children. Study-wide points: T-cell numbers and diversity one year post-transplant derived largely from freshly generated T cells. Several hundred expanded graft clones reportedly were the source of alpha-beta T cells about two months after transplant. Some patients owed their high day-60 TCRbeta diversity to surviving recipient T cells and thymic progenitors.

Germline loops: CDR1 MNHEY, CDR2 SMNVEV (reference sequence). V lost 0 bases and J lost 6; bases outside the gene matches: 1. This CDR3 has 14 amino acids. Using unique molecular identifiers, the investigators prepared the TCRbeta library. TCRdb reprocessed the PCR reads with MiXCR, giving one entry per CDR3 protein. The sample carries about 240,000 distinct CDR3 sequences, about 25% recorded once. Worth noting for this clonotype: Its specificity is unknown.

The sequence came from a girl aged 2 to 10 with Fanconi anemia, due to receive a stem cell transplant. This sample comprised PBMCs, obtained before TCRalphabeta/CD19-depleted stem cell transplant. V gene TRBV27 combines with J gene TRBJ2-7, with 11 bases lining up with TRBD2. The CDR3 DNA follows: TGTGCCAGCAGTTTATCCCTAGCGGGAGGCGAGCAGTACTTC. Residues: CASSLSLAGGEQYF.